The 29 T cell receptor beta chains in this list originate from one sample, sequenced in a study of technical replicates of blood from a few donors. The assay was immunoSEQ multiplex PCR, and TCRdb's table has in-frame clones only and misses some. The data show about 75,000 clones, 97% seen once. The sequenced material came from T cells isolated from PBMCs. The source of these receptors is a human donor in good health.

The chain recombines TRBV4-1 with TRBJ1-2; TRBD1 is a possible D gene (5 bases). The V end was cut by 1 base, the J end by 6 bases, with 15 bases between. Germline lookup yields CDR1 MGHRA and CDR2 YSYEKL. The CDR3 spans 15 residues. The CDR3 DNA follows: TGCGCCAGCAGCCAAGTTTGGGGAGGGGCGGATGGCTACACCTTC. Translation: CASSQVWGGADGYTF.

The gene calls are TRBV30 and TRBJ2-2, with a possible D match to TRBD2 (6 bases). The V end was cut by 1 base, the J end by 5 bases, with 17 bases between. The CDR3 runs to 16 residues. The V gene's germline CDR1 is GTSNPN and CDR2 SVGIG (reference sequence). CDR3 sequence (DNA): TGTGCCTGGAGTGAGGGAGCGGGTCCTACTACCGGGGAGCTGTTTTTT. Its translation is CAWSEGAGPTTGELFF.

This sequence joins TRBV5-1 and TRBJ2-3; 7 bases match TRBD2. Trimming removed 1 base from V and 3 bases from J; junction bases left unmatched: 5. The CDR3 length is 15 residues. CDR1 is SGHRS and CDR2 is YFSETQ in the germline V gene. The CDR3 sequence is CASSLLQGLTDTQYF. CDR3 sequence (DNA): TGCGCCAGCAGCTTGTTGCAGGGACTAACAGATACGCAGTATTTT.

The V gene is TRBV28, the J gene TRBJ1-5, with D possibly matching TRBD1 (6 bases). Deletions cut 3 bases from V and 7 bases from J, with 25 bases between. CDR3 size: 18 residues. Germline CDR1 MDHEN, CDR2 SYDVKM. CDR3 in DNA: TGTGCCAGCAGTTTGGGGACATCTGTAGGGACGGTCAACCAGCCCCAGCATTTT. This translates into CASSLGTSVGTVNQPQHF.

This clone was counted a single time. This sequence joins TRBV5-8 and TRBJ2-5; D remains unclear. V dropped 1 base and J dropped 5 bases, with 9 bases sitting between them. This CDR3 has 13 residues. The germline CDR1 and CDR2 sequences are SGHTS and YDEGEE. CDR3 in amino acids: CASSLSSVETQYF. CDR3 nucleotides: TGTGCCAGCAGCTTGAGTTCAGTCGAGACCCAGTACTTC.

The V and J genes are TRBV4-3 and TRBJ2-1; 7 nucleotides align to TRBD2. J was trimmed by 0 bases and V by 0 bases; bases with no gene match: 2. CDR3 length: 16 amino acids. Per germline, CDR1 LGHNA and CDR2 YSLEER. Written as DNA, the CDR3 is TGCGCCAGCAGCCAAGACTGGGGGGGCTCCTACAATGAGCAGTTCTTC. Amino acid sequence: CASSQDWGGSYNEQFF.

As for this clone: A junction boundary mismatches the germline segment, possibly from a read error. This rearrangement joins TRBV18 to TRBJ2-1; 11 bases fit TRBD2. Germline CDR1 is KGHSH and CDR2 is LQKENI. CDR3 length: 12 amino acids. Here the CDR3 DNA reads TGTGCCAGCTCACCGGCCACTAGCGGGGGCCTCTTC. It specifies CASSPATSGGLF.

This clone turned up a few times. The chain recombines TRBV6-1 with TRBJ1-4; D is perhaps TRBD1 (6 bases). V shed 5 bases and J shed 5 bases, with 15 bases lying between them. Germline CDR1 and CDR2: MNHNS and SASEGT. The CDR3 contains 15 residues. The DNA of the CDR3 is TGTGCCAGCAGTCCTACACAGGGATACAATGAAAAACTGTTTTTT. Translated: CASSPTQGYNEKLFF.

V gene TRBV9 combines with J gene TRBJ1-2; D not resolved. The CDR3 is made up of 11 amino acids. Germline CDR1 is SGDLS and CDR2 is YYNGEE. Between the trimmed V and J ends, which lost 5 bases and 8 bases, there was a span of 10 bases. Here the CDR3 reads CASSRPGGYTF. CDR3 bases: TGTGCCAGCAGTCGCCCCGGGGGCTACACCTTC.

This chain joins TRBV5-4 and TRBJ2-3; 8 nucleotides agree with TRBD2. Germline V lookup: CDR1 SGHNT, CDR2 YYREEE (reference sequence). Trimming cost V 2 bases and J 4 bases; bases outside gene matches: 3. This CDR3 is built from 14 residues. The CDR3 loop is CASSFSGRADTQYF. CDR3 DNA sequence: TGTGCCAGCAGCTTCAGCGGGAGAGCAGATACGCAGTATTTT.

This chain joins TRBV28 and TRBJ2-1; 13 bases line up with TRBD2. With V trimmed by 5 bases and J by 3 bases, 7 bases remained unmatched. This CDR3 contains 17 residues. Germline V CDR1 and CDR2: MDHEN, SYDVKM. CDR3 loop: CASSDGLAGVGYNEQFF. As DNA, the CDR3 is TGTGCCAGCAGTGATGGACTAGCGGGAGTCGGCTACAATGAGCAGTTCTTC.

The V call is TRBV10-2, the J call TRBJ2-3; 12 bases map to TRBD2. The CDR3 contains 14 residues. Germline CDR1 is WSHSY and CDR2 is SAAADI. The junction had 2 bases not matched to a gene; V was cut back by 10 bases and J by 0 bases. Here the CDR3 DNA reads TGCGCCACCGGGACTAGCGGGAGCACAGATACGCAGTATTTT. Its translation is CATGTSGSTDTQYF.

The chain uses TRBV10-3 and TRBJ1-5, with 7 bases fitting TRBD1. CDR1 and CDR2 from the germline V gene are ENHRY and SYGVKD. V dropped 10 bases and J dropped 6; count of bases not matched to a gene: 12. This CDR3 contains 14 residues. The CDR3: CATAHGTDLQPQHF. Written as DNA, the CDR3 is TGTGCCACCGCCCATGGGACAGATCTTCAGCCCCAGCATTTT.

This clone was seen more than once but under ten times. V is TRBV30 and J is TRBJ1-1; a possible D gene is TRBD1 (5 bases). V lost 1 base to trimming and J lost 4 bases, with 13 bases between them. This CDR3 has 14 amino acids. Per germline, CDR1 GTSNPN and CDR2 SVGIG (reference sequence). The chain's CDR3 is CAWSGNRYSTEAFF. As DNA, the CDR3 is TGTGCCTGGAGTGGGAACAGGTACTCCACTGAAGCTTTCTTT.

The CDR3 loop is CASSYSENTIYF. DNA of the CDR3: TGTGCCAGCAGTTATTCAGAAAACACCATATATTTT. The chain combines TRBV5-6 with TRBJ1-3; D remains unclear. V was clipped by 5 bases and J by 6 bases, with 9 bases between them. The CDR3 contains 12 residues. CDR1 is SGHDT, CDR2 YYEEEE, per germline. Filled out from reference TRBV5-6 and TRBJ1-3, the complete variable domain reads DAGVTQSPTHLIKTRGQQVTLRCSPKSGHDTVSWYQQALGQGPQFIFQYYEEEERQRGNFPDRFSGHQFPNYSSELNVNALLLGDSALYLCASSYSENTIYFGEGSWLTVV.

The CDR3 protein is CASSPLDRTSSYEQYF. The CDR3 DNA sequence: TGTGCCAGCAGCCCCTTAGACAGGACCAGCTCCTACGAGCAGTACTTC. The V call is TRBV11-2, the J call TRBJ2-7, with a possible D match to TRBD1 (6 bases). Trimming removed 5 bases at V and 0 bases at J, with 17 bases between. The length of the CDR3 is 16 residues. Germline V gene data show CDR1 as SGHAT and CDR2 as FQNNGV.

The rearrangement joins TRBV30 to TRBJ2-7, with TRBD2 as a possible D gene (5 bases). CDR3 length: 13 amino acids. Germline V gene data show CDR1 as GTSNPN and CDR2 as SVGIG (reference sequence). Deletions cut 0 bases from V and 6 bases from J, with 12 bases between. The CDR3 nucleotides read TGTGCCTGGAGTGTAACCCATGGGAGCGAGCAGTACTTC. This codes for CAWSVTHGSEQYF.

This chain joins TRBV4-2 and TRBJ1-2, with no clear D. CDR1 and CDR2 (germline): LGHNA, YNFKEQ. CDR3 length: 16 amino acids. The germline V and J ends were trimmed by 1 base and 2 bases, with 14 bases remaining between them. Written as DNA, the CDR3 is TGTGCCAGCAGCCAAGGATCGGGTCTCTTAAACTATGGCTACACCTTC. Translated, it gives CASSQGSGLLNYGYTF.

The DNA for the CDR3 is TGCAGCGTTGGCCAGGGGCACACTGAAGCTTTCTTT. Residues: CSVGQGHTEAFF. This chain connects TRBV29-1 to TRBJ1-1, with D maybe TRBD1 (6 bases). The CDR3 runs to 12 residues. Trimming took 4 bases from V and 3 from J, leaving 9 bases between them. Germline-derived CDR1 and CDR2 are SQVTM and ANQGSEA. Variable domain in full (rest from reference TRBV29-1 and TRBJ1-1): SAVISQKPSRDICQRGTSLTIQCQVDSQVTMMFWYRQQPGQSLTLIATANQGSEATYESGFVIDKFPISRPNLTFSTLTVSNMSPEDSSIYLCSVGQGHTEAFFGQGTRLTVV.

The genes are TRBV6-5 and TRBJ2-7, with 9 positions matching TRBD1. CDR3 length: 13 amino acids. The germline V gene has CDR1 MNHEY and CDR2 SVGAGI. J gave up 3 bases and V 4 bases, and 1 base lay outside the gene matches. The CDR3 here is CASSWGQGYEQYF. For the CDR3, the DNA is TGTGCCAGCAGTTGGGGACAGGGCTACGAGCAGTACTTC.

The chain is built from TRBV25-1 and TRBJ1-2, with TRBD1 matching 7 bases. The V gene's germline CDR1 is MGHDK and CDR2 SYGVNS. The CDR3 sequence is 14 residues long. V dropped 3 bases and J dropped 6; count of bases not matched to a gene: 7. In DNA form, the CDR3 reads TGTGCCAGCAGTGATGTACCAGGGGGGCATGGCTACACCTTC. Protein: CASSDVPGGHGYTF.

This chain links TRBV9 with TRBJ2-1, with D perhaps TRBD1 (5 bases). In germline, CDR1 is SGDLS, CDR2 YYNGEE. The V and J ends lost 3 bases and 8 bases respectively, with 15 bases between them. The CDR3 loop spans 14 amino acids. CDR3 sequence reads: CASSAGRTRDEQFF. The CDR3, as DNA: TGTGCCAGCAGCGCCGGCAGAACCAGGGATGAGCAGTTCTTC. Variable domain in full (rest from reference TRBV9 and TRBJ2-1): DSGVTQTPKHLITATGQRVTLRCSPRSGDLSVYWYQQSLDQGLQFLIQYYNGEERAKGNILERFSAQQFPDLHSELNLSSLELGDSALYFCASSAGRTRDEQFFGPGTRLTVL.

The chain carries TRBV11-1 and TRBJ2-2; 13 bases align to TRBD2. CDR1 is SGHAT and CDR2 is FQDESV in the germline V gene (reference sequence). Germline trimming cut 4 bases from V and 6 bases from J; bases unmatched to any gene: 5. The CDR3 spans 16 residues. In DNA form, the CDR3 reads TGTGCCAGCAGCTCCCGGACTAGCGGGAGTTCCGGGGAGCTGTTTTTT. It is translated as CASSSRTSGSSGELFF.

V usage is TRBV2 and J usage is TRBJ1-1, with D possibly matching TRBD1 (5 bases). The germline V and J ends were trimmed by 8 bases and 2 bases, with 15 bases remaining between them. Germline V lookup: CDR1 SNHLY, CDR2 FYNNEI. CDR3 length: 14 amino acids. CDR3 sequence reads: CASFWIQGNTEAFF. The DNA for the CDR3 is TGTGCCAGCTTTTGGATTCAGGGAAACACTGAAGCTTTCTTT.

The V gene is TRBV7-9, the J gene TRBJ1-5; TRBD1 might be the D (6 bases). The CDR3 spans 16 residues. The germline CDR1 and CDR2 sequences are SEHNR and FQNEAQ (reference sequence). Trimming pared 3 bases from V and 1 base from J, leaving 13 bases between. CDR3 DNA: TGTGCCAGCAGCTTTAACAGGGTCACAAGCAATCAGCCCCAGCATTTT. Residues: CASSFNRVTSNQPQHF.

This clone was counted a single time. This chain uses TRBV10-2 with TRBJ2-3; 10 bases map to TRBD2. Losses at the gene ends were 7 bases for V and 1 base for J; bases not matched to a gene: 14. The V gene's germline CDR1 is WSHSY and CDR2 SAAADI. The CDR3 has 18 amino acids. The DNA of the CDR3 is TGCGCCAGCAAAGCTAGCGGGAGACAAGGGAGGGGCACAGATACGCAGTATTTT. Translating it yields CASKASGRQGRGTDTQYF.

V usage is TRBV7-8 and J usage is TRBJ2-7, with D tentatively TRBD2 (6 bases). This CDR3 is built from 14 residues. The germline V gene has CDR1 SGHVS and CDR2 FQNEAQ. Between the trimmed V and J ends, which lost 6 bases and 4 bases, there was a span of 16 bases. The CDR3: CASSPLGSAYEQYF. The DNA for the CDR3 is TGTGCCAGCAGTCCCCTCGGGAGCGCATACGAGCAGTACTTC.

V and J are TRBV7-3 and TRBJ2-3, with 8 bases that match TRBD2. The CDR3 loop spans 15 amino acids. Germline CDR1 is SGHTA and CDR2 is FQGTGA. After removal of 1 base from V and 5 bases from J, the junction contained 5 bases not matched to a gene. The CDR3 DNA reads TGTGCCAGCAGCTTAAACAACGGGAGGGTAGATACGCAGTATTTT. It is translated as CASSLNNGRVDTQYF.

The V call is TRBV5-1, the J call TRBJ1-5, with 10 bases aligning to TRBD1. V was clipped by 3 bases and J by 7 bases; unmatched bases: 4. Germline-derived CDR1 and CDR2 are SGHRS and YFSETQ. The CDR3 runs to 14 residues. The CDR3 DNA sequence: TGCGCCAGCAGCTGGACAGGGGGGGTCCAGCCCCAGCATTTT. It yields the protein CASSWTGGVQPQHF. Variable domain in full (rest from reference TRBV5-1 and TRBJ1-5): KAGVTQTPRYLIKTRGQQVTLSCSPISGHRSVSWYQQTPGQGLQFLFEYFSETQRNKGNFPGRFSGRQFSNSRSEMNVSTLELGDSALYLCASSWTGGVQPQHFGDGTRLSIL.